The entry that follows covers one T cell receptor beta chain sequence. Its antigen is not identified. This entry is derived from a study of early T cells in non-severe SARS-CoV-2 infection. Study-level information: The study sequenced bulk RNA from unsorted whole blood, with chains unpaired. Findings and limits, study-wide: VDJdb-based matching was biased toward anti-spike CD8 responses and missed private and CD4 specificities.

CDR1 LNHNV and CDR2 YYDKDF come from the germline V gene (reference sequence). This CDR3 region has 13 residues. V was cut by 3 bases and J by 5 bases, with 10 bases left in between. In the library, individual cDNA molecules carried attached unique molecular identifiers. Using its own MiXCR run on the 5' RACE reads, TCRdb lists one record per CDR3 protein. The table records more than 65,000 distinct CDR3 sequences, over 3.5% of them present only once. The genes are TRBV15 and TRBJ1-1, with D perhaps matching TRBD1 (5 bases). The TCR sequence derives from an adult who was a healthcare worker with PCR-confirmed SARS-CoV-2 infection or an uninfected control (not recorded which). The donor label of this sample is uncertain. The sample was whole blood, taken at baseline. The chain's CDR3 is CATSSLGGTEAFF. DNA for the CDR3: TGTGCCACCAGCAGTTTGGGGGGGACTGAAGCTTTCTTT.